This T cell receptor (beta chain) came from a study of regulatory T cells in long-lasting Graves disease. Time point given: newly diagnosed GD, antithyroid drugs for less than 3 months. Making the TCR library involved RNA that had been extracted from PBMCs. With V trimmed by 3 bases and J by 4 bases, 3 bases remained unmatched. The CDR3 covers 14 residues. This clonotype was counted many times. Arm-PCR with iRepertoire HTBI primers amplified the CDR3 regions for these TCR beta libraries. TCRdb reprocessed the multiplex PCR reads with MiXCR, giving one entry per CDR3 protein. The sample yields about 610,000 distinct CDR3 sequences, about 16% seen once. These data are also associated with another study on T cells in Graves' hyperthyroidism and ophthalmopathy. That paper adds: Researchers barred patients who had uncontrolled infection, other autoimmune disease, pregnancy or lactation.

The V call is TRBV12-3 or TRBV12-4, the J call TRBJ2-1, with 7 bases fitting TRBD2. This sequence was found in a young man with Graves disease. The source material was peripheral blood mononuclear cells (PBMCs), sampled at new diagnosis, from a patient treated with antithyroid drugs. Here the CDR3 DNA reads TGTGCCAGCAGTTTCGGACTAGTTTACAATGAGCAGTTCTTC. Translated, it gives CASSFGLVYNEQFF.